This T cell receptor beta chain appears in the sequencing data of a study of cytomegalovirus exposure and HLA in healthy donors. V lost 3 bases and J lost 9; bases outside the gene matches: 4. Germline CDR1 and CDR2: SGHTA and FQGTGA. There are 15 residues in the CDR3. Study results and limitations: Prior analysis indicated that the majority of TCR beta V segments exhibited productivity approximately 87% or approximately 30% of the time. Further analysis was carried out later, and it showed several of the most significant clusters appearing linked to common viral pathogens.

Primers included in the PCR were 60 Vbeta and 13 Jbeta primers. How the authors handled the data: Among the unique TCR beta chains that a later analysis counted, about 81 million in all, 9.5 million to 12 million were shared. The protocol was immunoSEQ multiplex PCR, while the TCRdb copy is restricted to in-frame clones and leaves out a portion. The V and J calls and the clone size are those of that table, but D and trimming were determined from the DNA. The profile shows approximately 100,000 clones, about two thirds of them singletons. About this clone: Its matching antigen is unknown.

Sequenced sample: PBMCs. This receptor was identified in a human donor in good health. This sequence joins TRBV7-3 and TRBJ1-6, with TRBD1 matching over 11 bases. This CDR3 reads CASSLWTGGISPLHF. The DNA for the CDR3 is TGTGCCAGCAGCTTGTGGACAGGGGGCATTTCACCCCTCCACTTT.